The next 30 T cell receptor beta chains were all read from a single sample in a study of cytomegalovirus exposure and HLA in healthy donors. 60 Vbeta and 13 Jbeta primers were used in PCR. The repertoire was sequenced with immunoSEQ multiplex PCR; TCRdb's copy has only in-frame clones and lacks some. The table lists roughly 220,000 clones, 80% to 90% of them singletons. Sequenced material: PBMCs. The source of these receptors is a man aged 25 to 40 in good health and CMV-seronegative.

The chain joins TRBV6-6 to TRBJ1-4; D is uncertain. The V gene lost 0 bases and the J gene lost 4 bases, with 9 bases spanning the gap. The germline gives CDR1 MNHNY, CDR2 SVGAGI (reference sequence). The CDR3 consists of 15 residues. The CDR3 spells CASSYSNLVNEKLFF. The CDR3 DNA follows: TGTGCCAGCAGTTACTCGAACTTAGTTAATGAAAAACTGTTTTTT.

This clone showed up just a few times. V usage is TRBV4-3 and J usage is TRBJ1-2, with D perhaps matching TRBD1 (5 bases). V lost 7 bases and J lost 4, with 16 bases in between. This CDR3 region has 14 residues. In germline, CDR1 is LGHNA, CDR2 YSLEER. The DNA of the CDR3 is TGCGCCAGCAACGCGGGGGAGGGACTCTATGGCTACACCTTC. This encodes CASNAGEGLYGYTF.

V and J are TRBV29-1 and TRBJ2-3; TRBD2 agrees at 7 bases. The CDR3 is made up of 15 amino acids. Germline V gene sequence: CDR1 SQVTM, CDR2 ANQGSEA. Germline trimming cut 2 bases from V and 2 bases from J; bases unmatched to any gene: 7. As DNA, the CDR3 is TGCAGCGTTGAATCAGGCGGGGGATTCACAGATACGCAGTATTTT. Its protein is CSVESGGGFTDTQYF.

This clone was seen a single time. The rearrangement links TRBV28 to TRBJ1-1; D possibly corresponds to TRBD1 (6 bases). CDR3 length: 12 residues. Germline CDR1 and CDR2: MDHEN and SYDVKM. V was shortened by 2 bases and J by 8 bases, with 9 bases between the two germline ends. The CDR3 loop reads CASSLPGTEAFF. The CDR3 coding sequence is TGTGCCAGCAGTTTACCCGGGACAGAAGCTTTCTTT.

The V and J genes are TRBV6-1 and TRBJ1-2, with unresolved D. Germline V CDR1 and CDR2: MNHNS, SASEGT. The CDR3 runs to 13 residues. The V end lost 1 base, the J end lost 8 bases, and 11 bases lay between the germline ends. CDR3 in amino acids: CASSEEGGRGYTF. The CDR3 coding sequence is TGTGCCAGCAGTGAAGAGGGAGGAAGGGGCTACACCTTC.

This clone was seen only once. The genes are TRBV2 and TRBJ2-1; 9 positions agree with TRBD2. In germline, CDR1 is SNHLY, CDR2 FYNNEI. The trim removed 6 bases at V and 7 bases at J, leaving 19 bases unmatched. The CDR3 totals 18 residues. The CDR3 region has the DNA TGTGCCAGCAGGGACGGGACCCTACGAGCGGGGGGAACTAATGAGCAGTTCTTC. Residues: CASRDGTLRAGGTNEQFF.

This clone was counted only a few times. The chain's CDR3 is CASSLAGANQPQHF. In DNA, the CDR3 is TGTGCCAGCAGCTTAGCGGGCGCCAATCAGCCCCAGCATTTT. The rearrangement links TRBV7-9 to TRBJ1-5; no firm D call. V shed 0 bases and J shed 3 bases, with 6 bases lying between them. This CDR3 spans 14 amino acids. Germline V gives CDR1 SEHNR, CDR2 FQNEAQ (reference sequence).

The CDR3 loop reads CASSSHSLNTGELFF. The CDR3, as DNA: TGTGCCAGCAGCTCCCATAGCCTGAACACCGGGGAGCTGTTTTTT. The chain combines TRBV14 with TRBJ2-2; unclear D gene. CDR3 length: 15 residues. Deletions cut 5 bases from V and 1 base from J, with 11 bases between. CDR1 and CDR2 from the germline V gene are SGHDN and FVKESK.

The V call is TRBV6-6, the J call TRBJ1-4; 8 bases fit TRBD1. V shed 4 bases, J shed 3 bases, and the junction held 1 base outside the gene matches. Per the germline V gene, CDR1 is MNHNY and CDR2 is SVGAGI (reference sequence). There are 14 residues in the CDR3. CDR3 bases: TGTGCCAGCAGTTTGGGACAGGCTAATGAAAAACTGTTTTTT. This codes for CASSLGQANEKLFF.

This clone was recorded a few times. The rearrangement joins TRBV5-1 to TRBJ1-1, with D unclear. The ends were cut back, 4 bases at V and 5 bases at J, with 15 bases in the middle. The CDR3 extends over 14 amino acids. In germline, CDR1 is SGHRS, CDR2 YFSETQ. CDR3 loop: CASSRRESGTEAFF. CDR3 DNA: TGCGCCAGCAGCCGGAGGGAATCGGGGACTGAAGCTTTCTTT.

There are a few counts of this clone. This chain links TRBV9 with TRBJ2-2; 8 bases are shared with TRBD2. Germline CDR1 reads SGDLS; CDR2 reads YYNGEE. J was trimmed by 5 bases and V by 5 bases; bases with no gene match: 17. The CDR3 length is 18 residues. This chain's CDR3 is CASRASGGDNTRTGELFF. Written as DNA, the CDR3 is TGTGCCAGCAGGGCAAGCGGGGGAGATAACACGCGGACCGGGGAGCTGTTTTTT.

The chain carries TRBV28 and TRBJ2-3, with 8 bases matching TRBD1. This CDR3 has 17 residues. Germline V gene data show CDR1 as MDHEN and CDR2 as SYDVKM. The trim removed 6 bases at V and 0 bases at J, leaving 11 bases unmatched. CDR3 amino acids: CASRPPGGPSSTDTQYF. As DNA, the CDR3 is TGTGCCAGCAGGCCGCCAGGGGGCCCATCTAGCACAGATACGCAGTATTTT.

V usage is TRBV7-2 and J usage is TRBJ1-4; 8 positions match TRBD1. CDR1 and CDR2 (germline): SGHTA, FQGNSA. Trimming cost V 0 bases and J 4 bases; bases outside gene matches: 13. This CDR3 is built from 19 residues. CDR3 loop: CASSLALKDRVKGNEKLFF. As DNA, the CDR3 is TGTGCCAGCAGCTTAGCGCTAAAGGACAGGGTCAAGGGTAATGAAAAACTGTTTTTT.

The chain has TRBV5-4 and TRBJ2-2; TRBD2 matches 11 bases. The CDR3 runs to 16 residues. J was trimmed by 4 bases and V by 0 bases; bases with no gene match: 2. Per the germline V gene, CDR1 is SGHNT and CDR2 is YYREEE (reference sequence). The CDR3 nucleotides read TGTGCCAGCAGCTTGGGACTAGCGGGGTCCACCGGGGAGCTGTTTTTT. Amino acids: CASSLGLAGSTGELFF. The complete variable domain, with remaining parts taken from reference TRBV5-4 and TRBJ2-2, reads ETGVTQSPTHLIKTRGQQVTLRCSSQSGHNTVSWYQQALGQGPQFIFQYYREEENGRGNFPPRFSGLQFPNYSSELNVNALELDDSALYLCASSLGLAGSTGELFFGEGSRLTVL.

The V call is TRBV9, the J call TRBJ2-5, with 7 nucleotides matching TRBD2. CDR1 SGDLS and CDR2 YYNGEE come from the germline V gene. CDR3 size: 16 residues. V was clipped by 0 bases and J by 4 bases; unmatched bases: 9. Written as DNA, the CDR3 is TGTGCCAGCAGCGTAGGCAGCGGGGCCAGGCGAGAGACCCAGTACTTC. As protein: CASSVGSGARRETQYF.

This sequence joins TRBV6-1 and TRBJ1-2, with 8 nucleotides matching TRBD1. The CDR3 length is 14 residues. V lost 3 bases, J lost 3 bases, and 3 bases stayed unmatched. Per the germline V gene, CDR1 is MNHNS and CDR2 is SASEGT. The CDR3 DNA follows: TGTGCCAGCAGTGAGCAGGGGGCCGACTATGGCTACACCTTC. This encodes CASSEQGADYGYTF.

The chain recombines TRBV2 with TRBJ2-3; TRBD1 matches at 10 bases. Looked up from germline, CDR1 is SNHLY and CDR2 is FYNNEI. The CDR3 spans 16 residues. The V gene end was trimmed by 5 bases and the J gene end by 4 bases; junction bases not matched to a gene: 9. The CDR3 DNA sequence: TGTGCCAGCAGTTCAGACAGGGGGCGTCTTTCAGATACGCAGTATTTT. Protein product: CASSSDRGRLSDTQYF.

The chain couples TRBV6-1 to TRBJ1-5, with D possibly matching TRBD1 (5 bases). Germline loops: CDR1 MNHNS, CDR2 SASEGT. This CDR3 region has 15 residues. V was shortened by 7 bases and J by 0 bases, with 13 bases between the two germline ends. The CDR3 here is CASTQGHLSNQPQHF. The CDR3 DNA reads TGTGCCAGCACTCAAGGACACCTTAGCAATCAGCCCCAGCATTTT.

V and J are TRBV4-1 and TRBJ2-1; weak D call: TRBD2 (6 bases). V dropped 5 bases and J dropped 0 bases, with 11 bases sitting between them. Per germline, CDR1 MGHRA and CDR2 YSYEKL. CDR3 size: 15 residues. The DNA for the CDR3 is TGCGCCAGCAGCAAGGGACTGGTCTCCTACAATGAGCAGTTCTTC. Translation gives CASSKGLVSYNEQFF.

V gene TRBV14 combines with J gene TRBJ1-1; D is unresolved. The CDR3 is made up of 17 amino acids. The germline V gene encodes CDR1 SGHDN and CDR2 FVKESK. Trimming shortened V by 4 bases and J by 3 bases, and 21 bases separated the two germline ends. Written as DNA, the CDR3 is TGTGCCAGCAGCCCGCGGGGAATAGGGTTGCTAGACACTGAAGCTTTCTTT. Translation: CASSPRGIGLLDTEAFF.

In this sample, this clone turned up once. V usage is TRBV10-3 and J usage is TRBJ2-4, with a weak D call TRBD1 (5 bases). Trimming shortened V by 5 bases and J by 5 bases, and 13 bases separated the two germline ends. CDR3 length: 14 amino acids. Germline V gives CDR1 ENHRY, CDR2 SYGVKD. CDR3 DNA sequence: TGTGCCATCAGTAAGGGGTGGTCGGAAAACATTCAGTACTTC. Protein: CAISKGWSENIQYF.

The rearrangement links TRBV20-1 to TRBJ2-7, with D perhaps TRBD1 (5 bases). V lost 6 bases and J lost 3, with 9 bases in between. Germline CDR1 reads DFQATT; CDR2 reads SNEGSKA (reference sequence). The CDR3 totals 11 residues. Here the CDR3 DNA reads TGCAGTGCAGCCAGGGACTACGAGCAGTACTTC. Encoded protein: CSAARDYEQYF.

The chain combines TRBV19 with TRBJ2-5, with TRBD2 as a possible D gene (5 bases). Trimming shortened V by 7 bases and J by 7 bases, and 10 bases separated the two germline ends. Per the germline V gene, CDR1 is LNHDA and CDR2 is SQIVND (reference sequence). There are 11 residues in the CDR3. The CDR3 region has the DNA TGTGCCAGTACGGACCGGGGGACCCAGTACTTC. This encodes CASTDRGTQYF.

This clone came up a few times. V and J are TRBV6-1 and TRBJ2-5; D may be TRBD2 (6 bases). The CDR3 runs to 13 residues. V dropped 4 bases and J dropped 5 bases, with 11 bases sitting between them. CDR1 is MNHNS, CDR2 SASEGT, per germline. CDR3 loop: CASSGGEWETQYF. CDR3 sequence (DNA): TGTGCCAGCAGTGGGGGGGAATGGGAGACCCAGTACTTC.

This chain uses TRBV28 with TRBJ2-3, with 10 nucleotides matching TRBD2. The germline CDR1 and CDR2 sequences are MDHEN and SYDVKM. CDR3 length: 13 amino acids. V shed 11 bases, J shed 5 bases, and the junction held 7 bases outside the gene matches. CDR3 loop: CACRASGGDTQYF. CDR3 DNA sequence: TGTGCCTGCCGGGCTAGCGGGGGAGATACGCAGTATTTT. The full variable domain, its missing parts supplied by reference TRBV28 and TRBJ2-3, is DVKVTQSSRYLVKRTGEKVFLECVQDMDHENMFWYRQDPGLGLRLIYFSYDVKMKEKGDIPEGYSVSREKKERFSLILESASTNQTSMYLCACRASGGDTQYFGPGTRLTVL.

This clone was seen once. CDR3 in DNA: TGTGCCAGCAGCTTAGGCGTCTACGAGCAGTACTTC. Encoded protein: CASSLGVYEQYF. V usage is TRBV11-2 and J usage is TRBJ2-7; no firm D call. Per germline, CDR1 SGHAT and CDR2 FQNNGV. The CDR3 is made up of 12 amino acids. Trimming took off 1 base at V and 3 bases at J, with 4 bases between the two ends.

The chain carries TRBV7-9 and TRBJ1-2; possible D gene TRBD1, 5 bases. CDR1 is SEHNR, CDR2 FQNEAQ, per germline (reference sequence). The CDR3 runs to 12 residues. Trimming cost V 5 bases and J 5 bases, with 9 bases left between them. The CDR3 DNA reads TGTGCCAGCAGCCCCAGGGCATATGGCTACACCTTC. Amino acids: CASSPRAYGYTF.

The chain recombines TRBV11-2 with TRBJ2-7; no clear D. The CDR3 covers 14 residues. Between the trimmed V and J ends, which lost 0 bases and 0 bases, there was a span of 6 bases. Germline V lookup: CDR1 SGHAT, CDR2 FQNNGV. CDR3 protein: CASSLDHSSYEQYF. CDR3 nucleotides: TGTGCCAGCAGCTTAGATCACAGCTCCTACGAGCAGTACTTC.

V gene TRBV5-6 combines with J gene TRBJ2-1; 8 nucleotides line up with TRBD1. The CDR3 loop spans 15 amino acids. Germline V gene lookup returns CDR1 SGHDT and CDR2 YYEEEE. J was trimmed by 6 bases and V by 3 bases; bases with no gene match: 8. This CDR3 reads CASSSFMGQVNEQFF. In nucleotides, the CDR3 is TGTGCCAGCAGCTCCTTTATGGGACAGGTCAATGAGCAGTTCTTC.

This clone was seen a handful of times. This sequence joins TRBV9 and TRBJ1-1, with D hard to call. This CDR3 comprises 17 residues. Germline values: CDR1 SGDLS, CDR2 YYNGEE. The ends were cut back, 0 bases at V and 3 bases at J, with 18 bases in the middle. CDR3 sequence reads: CASSVVPSTVGDTEAFF. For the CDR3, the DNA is TGTGCCAGCAGCGTAGTACCCTCGACCGTCGGGGACACTGAAGCTTTCTTT. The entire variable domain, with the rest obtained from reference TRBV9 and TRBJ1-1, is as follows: DSGVTQTPKHLITATGQRVTLRCSPRSGDLSVYWYQQSLDQGLQFLIQYYNGEERAKGNILERFSAQQFPDLHSELNLSSLELGDSALYFCASSVVPSTVGDTEAFFGQGTRLTVV.